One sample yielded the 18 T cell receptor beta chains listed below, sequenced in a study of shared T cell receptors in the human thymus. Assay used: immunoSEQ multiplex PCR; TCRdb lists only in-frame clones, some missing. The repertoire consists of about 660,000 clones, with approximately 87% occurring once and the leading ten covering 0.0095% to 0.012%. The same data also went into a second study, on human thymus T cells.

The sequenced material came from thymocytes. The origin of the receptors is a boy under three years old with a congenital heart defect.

The CDR3 loop reads CASSLLAGPHNEQFF. DNA for the CDR3: TGTGCCAGCAGTTTGCTAGCGGGACCCCACAATGAGCAGTTCTTC. This chain connects TRBV27 to TRBJ2-1, with 9 positions matching TRBD2. The CDR3 runs to 15 residues. The trim removed 3 bases at V and 5 bases at J, leaving 5 bases unmatched. Germline CDR1 and CDR2: MNHEY and SMNVEV (reference sequence).

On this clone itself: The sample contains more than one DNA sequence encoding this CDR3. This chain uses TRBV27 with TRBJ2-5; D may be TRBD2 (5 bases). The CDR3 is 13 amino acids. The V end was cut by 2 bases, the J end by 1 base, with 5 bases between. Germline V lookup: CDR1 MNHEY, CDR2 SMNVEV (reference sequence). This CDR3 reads CASSLGSQETQYF. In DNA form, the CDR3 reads TGTGCCAGCAGTTTAGGGAGCCAAGAGACCCAGTACTTC.

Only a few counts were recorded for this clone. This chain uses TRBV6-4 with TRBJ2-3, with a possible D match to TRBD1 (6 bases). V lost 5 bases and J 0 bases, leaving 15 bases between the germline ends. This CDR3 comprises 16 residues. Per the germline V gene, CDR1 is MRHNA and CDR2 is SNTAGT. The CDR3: CASSNGTISSTDTQYF. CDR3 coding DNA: TGTGCCAGCAGTAACGGGACAATCTCTAGCACAGATACGCAGTATTTT.

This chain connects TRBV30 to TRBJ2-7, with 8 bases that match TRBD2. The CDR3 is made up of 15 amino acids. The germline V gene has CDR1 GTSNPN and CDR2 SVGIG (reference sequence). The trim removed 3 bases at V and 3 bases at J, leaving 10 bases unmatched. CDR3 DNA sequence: TGTGCCTGGAGGGCGGGACTAGGACGAATCTACGAGCAGTACTTC. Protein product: CAWRAGLGRIYEQYF.

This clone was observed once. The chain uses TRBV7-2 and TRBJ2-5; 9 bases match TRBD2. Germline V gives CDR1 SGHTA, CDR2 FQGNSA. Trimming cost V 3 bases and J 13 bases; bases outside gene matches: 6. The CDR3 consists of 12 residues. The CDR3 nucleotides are TGTGCCAGCAGCTTGGGGCCGGGACTAGCGTACTTC. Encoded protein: CASSLGPGLAYF.

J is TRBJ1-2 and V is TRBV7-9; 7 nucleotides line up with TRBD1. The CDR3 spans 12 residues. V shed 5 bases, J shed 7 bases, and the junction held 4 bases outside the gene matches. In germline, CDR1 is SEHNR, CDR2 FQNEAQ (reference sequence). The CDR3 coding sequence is TGTGCCAGCAGCAGGGGGCGGAGTGGCTACACCTTC. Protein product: CASSRGRSGYTF.

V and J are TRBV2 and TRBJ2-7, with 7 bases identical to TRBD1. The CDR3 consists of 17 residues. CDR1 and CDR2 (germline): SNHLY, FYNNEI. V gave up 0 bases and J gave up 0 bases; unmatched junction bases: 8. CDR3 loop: CASSEARGGAGSYEQYF. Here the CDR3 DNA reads TGTGCCAGCAGTGAAGCACGAGGGGGCGCCGGCTCCTACGAGCAGTACTTC. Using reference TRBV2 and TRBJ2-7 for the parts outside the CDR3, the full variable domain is EPEVTQTPSHQVTQMGQEVILRCVPISNHLYFYWYRQILGQKVEFLVSFYNNEISEKSEIFDDQFSVERPDGSNFTLKIRSTKLEDSAMYFCASSEARGGAGSYEQYFGPGTRLTVT.

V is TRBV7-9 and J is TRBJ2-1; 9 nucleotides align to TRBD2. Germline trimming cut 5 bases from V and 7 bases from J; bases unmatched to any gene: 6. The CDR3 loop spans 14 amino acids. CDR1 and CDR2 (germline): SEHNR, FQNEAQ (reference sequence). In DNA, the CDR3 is TGTGCCAGCAGCGGGCTAGCGGGATTAAATGAGCAGTTCTTC. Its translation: CASSGLAGLNEQFF.

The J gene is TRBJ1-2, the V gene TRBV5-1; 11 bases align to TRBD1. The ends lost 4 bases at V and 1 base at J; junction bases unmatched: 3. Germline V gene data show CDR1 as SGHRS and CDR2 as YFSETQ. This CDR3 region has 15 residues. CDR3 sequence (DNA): TGCGCCAGCAGCCCCGGGACAGGGGGTAACTATGGCTACACCTTC. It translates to CASSPGTGGNYGYTF. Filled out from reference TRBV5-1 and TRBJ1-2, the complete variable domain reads KAGVTQTPRYLIKTRGQQVTLSCSPISGHRSVSWYQQTPGQGLQFLFEYFSETQRNKGNFPGRFSGRQFSNSRSEMNVSTLELGDSALYLCASSPGTGGNYGYTFGSGTRLTVV.

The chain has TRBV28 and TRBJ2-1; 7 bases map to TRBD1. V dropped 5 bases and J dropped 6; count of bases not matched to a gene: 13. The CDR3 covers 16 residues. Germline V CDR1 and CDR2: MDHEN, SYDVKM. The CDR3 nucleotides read TGTGCCAGCAGTCTCGGAGACAGGGACGGGTTCAATGAGCAGTTCTTC. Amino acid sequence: CASSLGDRDGFNEQFF.

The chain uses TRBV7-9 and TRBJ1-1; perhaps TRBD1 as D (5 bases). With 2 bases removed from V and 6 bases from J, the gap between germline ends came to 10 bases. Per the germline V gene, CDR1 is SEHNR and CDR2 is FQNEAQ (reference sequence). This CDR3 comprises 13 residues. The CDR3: CASSLKGVAEAFF. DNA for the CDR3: TGTGCCAGCAGCTTAAAAGGGGTCGCTGAAGCTTTCTTT.

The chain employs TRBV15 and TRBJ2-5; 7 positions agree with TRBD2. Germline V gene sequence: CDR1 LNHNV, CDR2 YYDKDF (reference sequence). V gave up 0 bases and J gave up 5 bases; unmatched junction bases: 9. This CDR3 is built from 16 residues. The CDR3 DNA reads TGTGCCACCAGCAGAGATAGGCGGGAGACGAGGGAGACCCAGTACTTC. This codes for CATSRDRRETRETQYF. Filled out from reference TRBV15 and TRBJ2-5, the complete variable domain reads DAMVIQNPRYQVTQFGKPVTLSCSQTLNHNVMYWYQQKSSQAPKLLFHYYDKDFNNEADTPDNFQSRRPNTSFCFLDIRSPGLGDTAMYLCATSRDRRETRETQYFGPGTRLLVL.

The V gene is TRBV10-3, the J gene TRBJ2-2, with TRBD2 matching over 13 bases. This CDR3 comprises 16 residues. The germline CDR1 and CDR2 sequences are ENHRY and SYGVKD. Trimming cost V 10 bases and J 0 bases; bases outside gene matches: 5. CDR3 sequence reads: CAKTSGRPANTGELFF. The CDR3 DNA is TGTGCCAAGACTAGCGGGAGGCCCGCGAACACCGGGGAGCTGTTTTTT.

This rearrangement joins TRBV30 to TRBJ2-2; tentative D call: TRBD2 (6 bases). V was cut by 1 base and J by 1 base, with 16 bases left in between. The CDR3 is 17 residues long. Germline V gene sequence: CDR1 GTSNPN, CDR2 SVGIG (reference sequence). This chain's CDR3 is CAWSGVGRGRNTGELFF. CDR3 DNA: TGTGCCTGGAGTGGTGTCGGGAGAGGACGGAACACCGGGGAGCTGTTTTTT.

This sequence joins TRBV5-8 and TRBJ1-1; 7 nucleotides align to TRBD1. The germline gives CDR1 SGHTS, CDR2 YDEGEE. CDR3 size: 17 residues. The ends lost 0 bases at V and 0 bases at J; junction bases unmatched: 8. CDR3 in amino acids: CASSLGLPQGMNTEAFF. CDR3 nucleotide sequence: TGTGCCAGCAGCTTGGGGCTGCCACAGGGGATGAACACTGAAGCTTTCTTT.

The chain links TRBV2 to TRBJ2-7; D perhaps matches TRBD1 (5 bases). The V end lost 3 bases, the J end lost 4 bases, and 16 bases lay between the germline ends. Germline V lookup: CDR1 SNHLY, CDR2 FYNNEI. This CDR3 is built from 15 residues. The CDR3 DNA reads TGTGCCAGCAGTGATCGCCCTCCCAGGGTTTACGAGCAGTACTTC. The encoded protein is CASSDRPPRVYEQYF.

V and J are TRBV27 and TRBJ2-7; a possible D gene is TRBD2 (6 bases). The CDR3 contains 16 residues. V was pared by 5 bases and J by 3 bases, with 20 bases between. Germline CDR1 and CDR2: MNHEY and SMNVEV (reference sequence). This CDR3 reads CASSHLGRDAIYEQYF. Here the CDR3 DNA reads TGTGCCAGCAGTCACCTGGGGCGGGATGCCATCTACGAGCAGTACTTC.

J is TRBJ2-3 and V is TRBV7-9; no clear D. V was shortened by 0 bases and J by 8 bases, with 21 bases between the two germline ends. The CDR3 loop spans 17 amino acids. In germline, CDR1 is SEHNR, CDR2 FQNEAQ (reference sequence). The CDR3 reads CASSLAPLSSPYGTQYF. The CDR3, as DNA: TGTGCCAGCAGCTTAGCGCCTTTGTCAAGCCCCTATGGTACGCAGTATTTT.